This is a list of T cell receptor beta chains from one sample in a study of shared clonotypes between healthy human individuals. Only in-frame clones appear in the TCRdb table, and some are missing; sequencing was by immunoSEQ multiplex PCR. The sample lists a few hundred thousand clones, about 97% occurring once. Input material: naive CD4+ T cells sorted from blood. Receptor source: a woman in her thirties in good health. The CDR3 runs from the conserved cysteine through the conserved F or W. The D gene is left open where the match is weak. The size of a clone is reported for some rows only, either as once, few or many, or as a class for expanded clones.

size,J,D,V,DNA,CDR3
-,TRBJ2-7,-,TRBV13,TGTGCCAGCAGCTTACGGATCCAGGGGATCTACGAGCAGTACTTC,CASSLRIQGIYEQYF
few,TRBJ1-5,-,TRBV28,TGTGCCAGCAGTACCAACAGTTACAATCAGCCCCAGCATTTT,CASSTNSYNQPQHF
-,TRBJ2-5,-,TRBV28,TGTGCCAGCAGTTCCCCCGCTCTCTCCACCCAGTACTTC,CASSSPALSTQYF
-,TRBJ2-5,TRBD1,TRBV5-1,TGCGCCAGCAGCGTGACAGGGGAAGGAGAGACCCAGTACTTC,CASSVTGEGETQYF
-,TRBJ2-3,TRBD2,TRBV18,TGTGCCAGCTCACGGACTAGCGTAGATACGCAGTATTTT,CASSRTSVDTQYF
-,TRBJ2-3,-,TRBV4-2,TGTGCCAGCAGCCATCCTGACACGGCCTTCACAGATACGCAGTATTTT,CASSHPDTAFTDTQYF
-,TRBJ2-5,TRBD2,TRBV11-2,TGTGCCAGCAGCGCACTAGCGACCCAAGAGACCCAGTACTTC,CASSALATQETQYF
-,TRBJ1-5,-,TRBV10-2,TGCGCCAGCAGTGACAGAAGTTTTAGCAATCAGCCCCAGCATTTT,CASSDRSFSNQPQHF
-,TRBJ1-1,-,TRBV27,TGTGCCAGCAGTTTATCCCACGTGACAGTGGGGAACACTGAAGCTTTCTTT,CASSLSHVTVGNTEAFF
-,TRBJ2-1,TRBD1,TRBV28,TGTGCCAGCACCCCGGGACAGGGGGCGGGGTACAATGAGCAGTTCTTC,CASTPGQGAGYNEQFF
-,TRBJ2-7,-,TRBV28,TGTGCCAGCAATACGGACGTAGCGGAGCGGGAGCAGTACTTC,CASNTDVAEREQYF
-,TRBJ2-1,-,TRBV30,TGTGCCTGGAGAGGGTCATTGCCCTACAATGAGCAGTTCTTC,CAWRGSLPYNEQFF
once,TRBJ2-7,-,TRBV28,TGTGCCAGCAGGAGATTGAGCTCCTACGAGCAGTACTTC,CASRRLSSYEQYF
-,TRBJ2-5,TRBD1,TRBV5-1,TGCGCCAGCAGCTTCCACCAACGAACCGGGACAGGGCAAGAGACCCAGTACTTC,CASSFHQRTGTGQETQYF
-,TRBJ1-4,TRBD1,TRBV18,TGTGCCAGCTCACCACCTTTAACAGGGGATAATGAAAAACTGTTTTTT,CASSPPLTGDNEKLFF
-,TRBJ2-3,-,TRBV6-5,TGTGCCAGCAGGCAGGGACTGAGCACAGATACGCAGTATTTT,CASRQGLSTDTQYF